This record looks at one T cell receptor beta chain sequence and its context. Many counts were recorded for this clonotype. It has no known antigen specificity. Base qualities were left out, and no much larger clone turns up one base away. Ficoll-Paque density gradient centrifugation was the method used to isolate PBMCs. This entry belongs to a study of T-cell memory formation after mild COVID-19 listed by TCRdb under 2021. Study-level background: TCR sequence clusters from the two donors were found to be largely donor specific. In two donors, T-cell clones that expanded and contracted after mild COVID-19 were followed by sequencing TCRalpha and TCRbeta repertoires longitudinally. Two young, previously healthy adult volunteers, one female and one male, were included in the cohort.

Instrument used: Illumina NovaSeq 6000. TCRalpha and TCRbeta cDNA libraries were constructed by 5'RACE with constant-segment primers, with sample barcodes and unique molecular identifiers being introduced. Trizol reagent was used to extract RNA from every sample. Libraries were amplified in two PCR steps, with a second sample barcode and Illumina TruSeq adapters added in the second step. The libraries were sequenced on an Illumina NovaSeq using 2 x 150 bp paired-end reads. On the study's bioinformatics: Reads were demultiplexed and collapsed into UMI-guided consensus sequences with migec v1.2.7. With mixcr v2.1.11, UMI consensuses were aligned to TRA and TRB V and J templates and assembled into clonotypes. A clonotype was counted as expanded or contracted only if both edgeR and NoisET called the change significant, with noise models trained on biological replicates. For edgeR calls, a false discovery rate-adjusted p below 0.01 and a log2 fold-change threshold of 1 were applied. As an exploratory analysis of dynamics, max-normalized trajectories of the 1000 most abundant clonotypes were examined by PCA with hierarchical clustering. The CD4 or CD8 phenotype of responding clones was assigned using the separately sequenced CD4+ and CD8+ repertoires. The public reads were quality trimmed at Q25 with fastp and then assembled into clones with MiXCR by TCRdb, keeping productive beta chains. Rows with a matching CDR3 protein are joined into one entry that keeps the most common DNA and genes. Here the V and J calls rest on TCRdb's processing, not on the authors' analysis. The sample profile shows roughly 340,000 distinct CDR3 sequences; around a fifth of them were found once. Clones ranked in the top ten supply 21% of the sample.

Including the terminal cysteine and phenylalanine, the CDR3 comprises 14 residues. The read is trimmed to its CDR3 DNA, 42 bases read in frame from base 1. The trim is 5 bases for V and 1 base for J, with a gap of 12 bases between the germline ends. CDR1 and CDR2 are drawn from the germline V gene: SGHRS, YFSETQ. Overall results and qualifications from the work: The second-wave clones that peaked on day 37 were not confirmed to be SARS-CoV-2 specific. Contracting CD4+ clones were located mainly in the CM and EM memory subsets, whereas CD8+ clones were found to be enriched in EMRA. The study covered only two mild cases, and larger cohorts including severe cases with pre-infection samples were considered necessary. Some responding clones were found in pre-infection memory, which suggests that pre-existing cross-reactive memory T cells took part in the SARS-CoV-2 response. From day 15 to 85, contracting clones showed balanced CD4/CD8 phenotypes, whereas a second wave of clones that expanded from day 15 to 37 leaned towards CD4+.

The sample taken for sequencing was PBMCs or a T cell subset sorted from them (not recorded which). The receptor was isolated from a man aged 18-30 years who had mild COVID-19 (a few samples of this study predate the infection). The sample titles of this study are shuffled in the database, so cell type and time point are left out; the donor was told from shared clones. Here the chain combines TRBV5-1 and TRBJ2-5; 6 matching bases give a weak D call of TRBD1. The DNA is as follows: TGCGCCAGCAGAACTGGACAGCTCCAAGAGACCCAGTACTTC. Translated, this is CASRTGQLQETQYF.